Detailed here is one T cell receptor (beta chain). This sample was included in a study of control samples from healthy donors and cancer patients. Some clones are missing from TCRdb's copy, which holds only in-frame ones; the method was immunoSEQ multiplex PCR. The data show about 160,000 clones, with 70% to 90% seen just once and 12% held by the top ten. CDR1 is SGHAT, CDR2 FQNNGV, per germline. This CDR3 comprises 14 residues. V lost 3 bases and J lost 5; bases outside the gene matches: 6. The source is a man under 40 in good health. The chain uses TRBV11-2 and TRBJ1-1, with TRBD1 identical over 7 bases. The material sequenced was blood. The CDR3 nucleotides read TGTGCCAGCAGCTTCCGGACAGGAGGGACTGAAGCTTTCTTT. It specifies CASSFRTGGTEAFF.